This TCR beta chain was sequenced during a study of T cell responses to AZD1222 COVID-19 vaccine. Study findings and constraints: The study identified only six AZD1222 recipients as seropositive at baseline.

The germline V and J ends were trimmed by 0 bases and 6 bases, with 15 bases remaining between them. The CDR3 is made up of 15 amino acids. The germline CDR1 and CDR2 sequences are SGHRS and YFSETQ. Turning to this clone: The antigen is not known.

Method: immunoSEQ multiplex PCR; TCRdb's copy keeps in-frame clones and lacks some. The sample records over 110,000 clones, roughly 90% being singletons. The rearrangement joins TRBV5-1 to TRBJ1-2; D gene ambiguous. Sample: peripheral blood, taken on day 0 of AZD1222 vaccination. The source is an adult in good health. CDR3 nucleotide sequence: TGCGCCAGCAGCTTGGCATGGGGATTTGTGGATGGCTACACCTTC. It specifies CASSLAWGFVDGYTF.